This T cell receptor (beta chain) was captured in a study of OX40 agonist ivuxolimab in advanced cancers. Study background: Dose-escalation patients suffered from hepatocellular carcinoma, melanoma, renal cell or head and neck cancer. Findings and caveats of the study: Dose levels from 0.1 to 3.0 mg/kg saw CD4+ and CD8+ blood T cells expand clonally by week 6. In general, CD8+ T cells held more expanded clones than CD4+ did, on average.

In regard to this clone: Its target is not known.

The assay was immunoSEQ multiplex PCR, and TCRdb's table has in-frame clones only and misses some. The sample shows around 76,000 clones, over 85% of them seen only once. The CDR3 spans 16 residues. The ends lost 0 bases at V and 1 base at J; junction bases unmatched: 7. CDR1 is SGHNT, CDR2 YYREEE, per germline (reference sequence). It was autoimmune disease history or systemic immunosuppression that excluded patients. The sequenced sample was CD4+ or CD8+ T cells sorted from blood, obtained in a trial of the OX40 agonist ivuxolimab. The sequence was obtained from an adult with an advanced solid tumor such as melanoma, head and neck, liver or kidney cancer. The chain is built from TRBV5-4 and TRBJ2-7, with 7 bases fitting TRBD2. The CDR3 is CASSLARRELSYEQYF. DNA of the CDR3: TGTGCCAGCAGCTTGGCCCGGCGGGAGCTTTCCTACGAGCAGTACTTC.